This paragraph covers one T cell receptor (beta chain) sequence. This record comes from a study of shared clonotypes between healthy human individuals. The CDR3 runs to 14 residues. The V and J ends lost 5 bases and 6 bases respectively, with 13 bases between them. Germline CDR1 reads SGHAT; CDR2 reads FQNNGV. Clones were sequenced by immunoSEQ multiplex PCR, and TCRdb holds only the in-frame ones, with some missing. The sample consists of about a million clones, about 75% of them appearing once. The J gene is TRBJ2-2, the V gene TRBV11-2, with TRBD1 as a possible D gene (6 bases). This sequence was found in a man aged 18 to 29 in good health. The source material was memory CD4+ T cells sorted from blood. The subset denotes: CD45RA-negative fraction. DNA for the CDR3: TGTGCCAGCAGCCAGATGGGGGCAGCCGGGGAGCTGTTTTTT. This codes for CASSQMGAAGELFF.